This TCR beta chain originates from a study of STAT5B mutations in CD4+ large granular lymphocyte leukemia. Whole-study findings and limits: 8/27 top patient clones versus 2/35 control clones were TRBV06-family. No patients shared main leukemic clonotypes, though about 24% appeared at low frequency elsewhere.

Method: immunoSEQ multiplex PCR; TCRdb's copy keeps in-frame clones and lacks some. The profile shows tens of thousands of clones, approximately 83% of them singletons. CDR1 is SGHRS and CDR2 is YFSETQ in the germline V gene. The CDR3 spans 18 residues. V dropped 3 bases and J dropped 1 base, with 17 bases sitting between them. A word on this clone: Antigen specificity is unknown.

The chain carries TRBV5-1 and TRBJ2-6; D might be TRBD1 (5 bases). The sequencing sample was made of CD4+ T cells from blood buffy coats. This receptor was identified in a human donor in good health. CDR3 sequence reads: CASSSQWGPTSGANVLTF. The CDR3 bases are TGCGCCAGCAGCTCCCAGTGGGGCCCGACGTCTGGGGCCAACGTCCTGACTTTC.